The source of this T cell receptor beta chain is a study of blood T cell dynamics during melanoma immunotherapy. Study-wide context: First-line therapy was either pembrolizumab or nivolumab with ipilimumab for metastatic melanoma. Study observations and caveats: PBMC repertoires of eventual disease-control patients split at W3 into clonality or diversity gains.

Indicated time point: pre-treatment baseline. Disease control meant complete response, partial response or stable disease at 12 weeks. There are 15 residues in the CDR3. Germline loops: CDR1 MNHNS, CDR2 SASEGT. Deletions cut 2 bases from V and 0 bases from J, with 5 bases between. With regard to this clone: Its matching antigen is unknown.

Only in-frame clones appear in the TCRdb table, and some are missing; sequencing was by immunoSEQ multiplex PCR. The data contain roughly 6,500 clones, roughly 88% of them singletons. The chain employs TRBV6-1 and TRBJ2-6, with no clear D. The sample in question was blood, obtained from a patient treated with checkpoint blockade. The TCR was taken from a human donor with melanoma. DNA for the CDR3: TGTGCCAGCAGTGAACAGAACTCTGGGGCCAACGTCCTGACTTTC. Translation: CASSEQNSGANVLTF.